These T cell receptor beta chains were read from a single sample in a study of cytomegalovirus exposure and HLA in healthy donors. The assay was immunoSEQ multiplex PCR, and TCRdb's table has in-frame clones only and misses some. This repertoire includes more than 45,000 clones. The sequenced sample consisted of PBMCs. These receptors originate from a male donor in good health and CMV-seronegative. Both conserved end residues are part of each CDR3. A D gene is named only where the DNA matches it firmly.

d_call j_call v_call cdr3_nt cdr3_aa
TRBD1 TRBJ2-5 TRBV6-5 TGTGCCAGCAGTTCCTGGACAGGGAAGGGGGAGACCCAGTACTTC CASSSWTGKGETQYF
. TRBJ1-3 TRBV19 TGTGCCAGTAGTCCACGACAGACTTTTCCTGGAAACACCATATATTTT CASSPRQTFPGNTIYF
. TRBJ2-3 TRBV10-3 TGTGCCATCAGTGACCGTAGCGGAGGAGATACGCAGTATTTT CAISDRSGGDTQYF
. TRBJ2-5 TRBV28 TGTGCCAGCAGTTCCTACCAAGAGACCCAGTACTTC CASSSYQETQYF
. TRBJ2-7 TRBV28 TGTGCCAGCATTGGCACCTCCGCCTACGAGCAGTACTTC CASIGTSAYEQYF
TRBD1 TRBJ2-7 TRBV9 TGTGCCAGCAGCGTAGCCGGGACAGGGGACGAGCAGTACTTC CASSVAGTGDEQYF
TRBD1 TRBJ2-3 TRBV28 TGTGCCAGCAAGACAGGGGGGGCAGATACGCAGTATTTT CASKTGGADTQYF
TRBD2 TRBJ2-1 TRBV4-1 TGCGCCAGCAGCACCCGGGAGGACAATGAGCAGTTCTTC CASSTREDNEQFF
. TRBJ1-6 TRBV9 TGTGCCAGCAGCGTAGAGGGAGGAGATAATTCACCCCTCCACTTT CASSVEGGDNSPLHF
. TRBJ2-5 TRBV29-1 TGCAGCGTTGAATGGCGGTTAGAGACCCAGTACTTC CSVEWRLETQYF
TRBD2 TRBJ2-7 TRBV9 TGTGCCAGCAGCGTAGCTACGGGGGGGGCCCGCGACGAGCAGTACTTC CASSVATGGARDEQYF
TRBD1 TRBJ2-1 TRBV19 TGTGCCAGCCAGACAGGGGCGAGCTCCTACAATGAGCAGTTCTTC CASQTGASSYNEQFF
TRBD2 TRBJ2-3 TRBV19 TGTGCCAGTAGTAGGCGGGGGGGCCGGGGTGGAGATACGCAGTATTTT CASSRRGGRGGDTQYF
TRBD1 TRBJ1-3 TRBV4-3 TGCGCCAGCAGCCGCACGCAGGGGGCGGGAGGAAACACCATATATTTT CASSRTQGAGGNTIYF
. TRBJ2-1 TRBV19 TGTGCCAGTGGGGGGGCCGGGGAGCAGTTCTTC CASGGAGEQFF
TRBD1 TRBJ2-7 TRBV29-1 TGCAGCGTTCTCGACAGGGGGGGGCCCTACGAGCAGTACTTC CSVLDRGGPYEQYF
. TRBJ1-1 TRBV28 TGTGCCAGCACCACAGCCAGGGGTGGTTTCTTT CASTTARGGFF
TRBD1 TRBJ1-2 TRBV20-1 TGCAGTGCTAGTCAGGGGGTTGGCTACACCTTC CSASQGVGYTF
. TRBJ2-7 TRBV19 TGTGCCAGTAGTACCTTAAGACAGCGCTACGAGCAGTACTTC CASSTLRQRYEQYF
. TRBJ1-1 TRBV28 TGTGCCAGCAGTTTCGGGGGGCAGGGCACTGAAGCTTTCTTT CASSFGGQGTEAFF
. TRBJ2-3 TRBV5-1 TGCGCCAGCAGCTTCCGGGGAACAGATACGCAGTATTTT CASSFRGTDTQYF
TRBD2 TRBJ2-3 TRBV29-1 TGCAGCGTTGAATCTAGCGGGAGTGGAACAGATAAGCAGTATTTT CSVESSGSGTDKQYF
. TRBJ2-5 TRBV15 TGTGCCACCAGCAGAGGTGCTGCGGGGCAAGAGACCCAGTACTTC CATSRGAAGQETQYF
TRBD2 TRBJ2-1 TRBV5-1 TGCGCCAGCCGAAGCGGGACTAGCGGGAGGGAAGAGCAGTTCTTC CASRSGTSGREEQFF
. TRBJ1-1 TRBV28 TGTGCCAGAATCCACGAGCGAGAAGCTTTCTTT CARIHEREAFF
. TRBJ1-1 TRBV7-8 TGTGCCAGCAGCTTACGACAGGTCCTATCGGGTAACACTGAAGCTTTCTTT CASSLRQVLSGNTEAFF
TRBD1 TRBJ2-3 TRBV9 TGTGCCAGCAGCGTAGGGACAGGGGATACGCAGTATTTT CASSVGTGDTQYF
. TRBJ2-4 TRBV25-1 TGTGCCAGACCGGAAAGGAGGCAAAACATTCAGTACTTC CARPERRQNIQYF
. TRBJ1-2 TRBV15 TGTGCCACCAGCAGAGATAGCCCGACCGGCTACACCTTC CATSRDSPTGYTF
. TRBJ2-7 TRBV7-9 TGTGCCAGCAGCGTACAGGGATTTGCTTACGAGCAGTACTTC CASSVQGFAYEQYF
. TRBJ1-1 TRBV5-1 TGCGCCAGCAGCTTGGATTCCGGGGAAACCGAAGCTTTCTTT CASSLDSGETEAFF
. TRBJ2-7 TRBV19 TGTGCCAGTACCCGCGGGGGCGGCTACGAGCAGTACTTC CASTRGGGYEQYF
TRBD2 TRBJ2-3 TRBV29-1 TGCAGCTCATCCGGGGCTAGCGGGAAGAATACGCAGTATTTT CSSSGASGKNTQYF
TRBD2 TRBJ2-3 TRBV6-1 TGTGCCAGCTGCGTCGGCGGGGGGGCGGATACGCAGTATTTT CASCVGGGADTQYF
. TRBJ1-2 TRBV28 TGTGCCAGCACGCAGGCGGGGTATGGCTACACCTTC CASTQAGYGYTF
. TRBJ2-7 TRBV5-6 TGTGCCAGCAGCCCAGGACATGACTACGAGCAGTACTTC CASSPGHDYEQYF
. TRBJ2-3 TRBV28 TGTGCCAGCAGTTGGGGGCTGTCTGGCACAGATACGCAGTATTTT CASSWGLSGTDTQYF
. TRBJ2-2 TRBV7-3 TGTGCCAGCAGCCCATCAACCGGGGAGCTGTTTTTT CASSPSTGELFF
TRBD2 TRBJ2-3 TRBV7-9 TGTGCCAGCAGCTCCCGGACTAGCGGCGGTGGAGATACGCAGTATTTT CASSSRTSGGGDTQYF
. TRBJ2-1 TRBV11-2 TGTGCCAGCAGCTTAGGGCGGGGTGGCTCCTACAATGAGCAGTTCTTC CASSLGRGGSYNEQFF
. TRBJ2-7 TRBV18 TGTGCCAGCTCACAAAACAGTGGCGACTACGAGCAGTACTTC CASSQNSGDYEQYF
. TRBJ2-1 TRBV5-1 TGCGCCAGCAGCTCACAGGGCAATGAGCAGTTCTTC CASSSQGNEQFF
TRBD1 TRBJ2-5 TRBV5-1 TGCGCCAGCAGCTTGGCGACAGGGGGTGGCCAAGAGACCCAGTACTTC CASSLATGGGQETQYF
TRBD1 TRBJ1-5 TRBV2 TGTGCCAGCAGGCGCCAAGGGACAGGCAATCAGCCCCAGCATTTT CASRRQGTGNQPQHF
TRBD1 TRBJ2-7 TRBV30 TGTGCCTGGACCGGCCACAGGGGCGAGCAGTACTTC CAWTGHRGEQYF
. TRBJ1-4 TRBV10-1 TGCGCCAGCAGTGGACCAGGGAAGGCCAGTGAAAAACTGTTTTTT CASSGPGKASEKLFF
TRBD2 TRBJ2-2 TRBV7-8 TGTGCCAGCAGCTTCGGGGGGGCGGGATACACCGGGGAGCTGTTTTTT CASSFGGAGYTGELFF
. TRBJ2-4 TRBV7-9 TGTGCCAGCAGCCCTCTAGCAGCCAAAAACATTCAGTACTTC CASSPLAAKNIQYF
. TRBJ1-5 TRBV25-1 TGTGCCAGCAGTGAACGCGGGGGCAATCAGCCCCAGCATTTT CASSERGGNQPQHF
TRBD1 TRBJ2-5 TRBV2 TGTGCCAGCAGTTTTGGGACAGGGGGCGCGGAGACCCAGTACTTC CASSFGTGGAETQYF
TRBD1 TRBJ1-3 TRBV28 TGTGCCAGCAAGCGACAGGGAACCGGAAACACCATATATTTT CASKRQGTGNTIYF
. TRBJ2-7 TRBV4-3 TGCGCCAGCAGCCAAGACTTTTCGGGGGAGCTCTCCTACGAGCAGTACTTC CASSQDFSGELSYEQYF
TRBD1 TRBJ2-1 TRBV7-6 TGTGCCAGCAGCTCCGGGACAGGGGCGGCCTACAATGAGCAGTTCTTC CASSSGTGAAYNEQFF
. TRBJ1-4 TRBV7-9 TGTGCCAGCAGCTCAACAGGGATAGGGGAAAAACTGTTTTTT CASSSTGIGEKLFF
. TRBJ1-4 TRBV5-4 TGTGCCAGCAGCGTCGACATCGCGACTAATGAAAAACTGTTTTTT CASSVDIATNEKLFF
. TRBJ2-7 TRBV11-2 TGTGCCAGCAGCTCGATTACAGGCTACGAGCAGTACTTC CASSSITGYEQYF
TRBD1 TRBJ1-2 TRBV19 TGTGCCAGTTTACCGCTTGGACAGGTCTATGGCTACACCTTC CASLPLGQVYGYTF